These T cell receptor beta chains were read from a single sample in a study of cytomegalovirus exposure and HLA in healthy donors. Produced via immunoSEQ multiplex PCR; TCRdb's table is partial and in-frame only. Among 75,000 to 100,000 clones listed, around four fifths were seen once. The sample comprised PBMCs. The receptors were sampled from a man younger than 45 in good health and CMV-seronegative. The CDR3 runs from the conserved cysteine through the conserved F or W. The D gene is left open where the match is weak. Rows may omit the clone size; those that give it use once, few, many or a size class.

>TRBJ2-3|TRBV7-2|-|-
CASSLRDTDTQYF
TGTGCCAGCAGCTTACGGGACACAGATACGCAGTATTTT
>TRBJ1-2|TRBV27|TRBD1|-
CASSLKAGGIYGYTF
TGTGCCAGCAGTTTAAAGGCAGGGGGGATCTATGGCTACACCTTC
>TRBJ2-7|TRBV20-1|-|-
CSALREFEQYF
TGCAGTGCTCTACGGGAGTTCGAGCAGTACTTC
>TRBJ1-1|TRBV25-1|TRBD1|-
CASNTRGRAEAFF
TGCGCCAGCAATACCAGGGGGCGTGCTGAAGCTTTCTTT
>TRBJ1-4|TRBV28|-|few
CASRGLLLNEKLFF
TGTGCCAGCCGGGGACTGTTGTTAAATGAAAAACTGTTTTTT
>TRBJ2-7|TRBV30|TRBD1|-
CAWDREPGQVVLRGYEQYF
TGTGCCTGGGATCGAGAACCGGGACAGGTTGTATTGAGGGGGTACGAGCAGTACTTC
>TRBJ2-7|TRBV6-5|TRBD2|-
CASRPGLLGREQYF
TGTGCCAGCAGGCCGGGACTACTTGGGCGCGAGCAGTACTTC
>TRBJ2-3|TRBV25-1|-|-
CASSERGFSTDTQYF
TGTGCCAGCAGTGAGAGGGGGTTTAGCACAGATACGCAGTATTTT
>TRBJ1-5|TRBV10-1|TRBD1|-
CASVTRDRGLLAEPQHF
TGCGCCAGTGTTACCCGGGACAGGGGACTTTTAGCGGAGCCCCAGCATTTT
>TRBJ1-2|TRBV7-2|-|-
CASSPRGGDYGYTF
TGTGCCAGCAGCCCCCGGGGAGGTGACTATGGCTACACCTTC
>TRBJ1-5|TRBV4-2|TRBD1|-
CASSQDRGLFQPQHF
TGTGCCAGCAGCCAAGACAGGGGGTTGTTTCAGCCCCAGCATTTT
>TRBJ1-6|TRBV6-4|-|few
CASSDAGENSPLHF
TGTGCCAGCAGTGACGCAGGGGAGAATTCACCCCTCCACTTT
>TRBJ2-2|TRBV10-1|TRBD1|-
CASSDHRGREVGELFF
TGCGCCAGCAGTGACCACAGGGGGCGCGAGGTCGGGGAGCTGTTTTTT
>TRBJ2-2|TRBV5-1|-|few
CASSLRWIGGANTGELFF
TGCGCCAGCAGCTTGCGGTGGATAGGCGGCGCGAACACCGGGGAGCTGTTTTTT
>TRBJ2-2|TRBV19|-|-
CASSSRGELFF
TGTGCCAGTAGTTCCAGAGGGGAGCTGTTTTTT
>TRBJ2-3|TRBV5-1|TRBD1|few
CASRFGQVVDTQYF
TGCGCCAGCAGGTTTGGACAGGTGGTCGATACGCAGTATTTT
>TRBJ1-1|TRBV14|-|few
CASQFITGNTEAFF
TGTGCCAGCCAGTTCATTACAGGGAACACTGAAGCTTTCTTT
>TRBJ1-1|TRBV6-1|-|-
CASGIRQATEAFF
TGTGCCAGCGGAATAAGACAGGCCACTGAAGCTTTCTTT
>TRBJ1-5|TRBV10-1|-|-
CASSGGVDQPQHF
TGCGCCAGCAGTGGGGGGGTCGATCAGCCCCAGCATTTT
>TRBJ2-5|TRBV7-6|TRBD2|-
CASTDGGVSETQYF
TGTGCCAGCACCGACGGGGGGGTGTCAGAGACCCAGTACTTC
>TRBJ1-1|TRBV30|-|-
CAWSPGNTEAFF
TGTGCCTGGAGTCCAGGTAACACTGAAGCTTTCTTT
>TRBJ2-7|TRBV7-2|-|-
CASSVNLDSSYEQYF
TGTGCCAGCAGTGTTAATCTGGACAGCTCCTACGAGCAGTACTTC
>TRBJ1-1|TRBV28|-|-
CASMGGAQNTEAFF
TGTGCCAGCATGGGCGGGGCCCAGAACACTGAAGCTTTCTTT
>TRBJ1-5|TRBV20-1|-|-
CSASGGQPQHF
TGCAGTGCTAGTGGCGGACAGCCCCAGCATTTT
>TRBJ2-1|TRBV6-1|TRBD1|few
CASSEDRRYNEQFF
TGTGCCAGCAGTGAGGACAGGAGATACAATGAGCAGTTCTTC
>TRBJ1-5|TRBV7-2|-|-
CASSLSGAHSNQPQHF
TGTGCCAGCAGCTTATCTGGAGCTCATAGCAATCAGCCCCAGCATTTT
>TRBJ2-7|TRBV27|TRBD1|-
CASRSQDRGKQYF
TGTGCCAGCAGATCCCAGGACAGGGGGAAGCAGTACTTC
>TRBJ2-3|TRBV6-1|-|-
CASSEGVRTINTQYF
TGTGCCAGCAGTGAGGGGGTAAGGACTATAAATACGCAGTATTTT
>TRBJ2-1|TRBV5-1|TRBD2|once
CASSHGTSDNEQFF
TGCGCCAGCAGCCACGGGACTAGCGACAATGAGCAGTTCTTC
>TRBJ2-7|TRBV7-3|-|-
CASSLWGSSYEQYF
TGTGCCAGCAGCTTATGGGGCAGCTCCTACGAGCAGTACTTC
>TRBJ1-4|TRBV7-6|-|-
CASSLSGNEKLFF
TGTGCCAGCAGCTTATCGGGAAATGAAAAACTGTTTTTT
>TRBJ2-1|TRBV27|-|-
CASSFRGSSYNEQFF
TGTGCCAGCAGTTTTCGGGGAAGCTCCTACAATGAGCAGTTCTTC
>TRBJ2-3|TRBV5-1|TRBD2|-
CASSLVTSGVTSTDTQYF
TGCGCCAGCAGCTTGGTAACTAGCGGGGTTACTAGCACAGATACGCAGTATTTT
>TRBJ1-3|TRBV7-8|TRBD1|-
CASSPHRGPSGNTIYF
TGTGCCAGCAGCCCTCATAGGGGGCCCTCTGGAAACACCATATATTTT
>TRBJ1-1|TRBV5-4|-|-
CASSLRWTTRRENTEAFF
TGTGCCAGCAGCTTGAGATGGACGACGCGGAGGGAGAACACTGAAGCTTTCTTT
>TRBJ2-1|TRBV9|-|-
CASSVGVGSSYNEQFF
TGTGCCAGCAGCGTAGGGGTCGGGAGCTCCTACAATGAGCAGTTCTTC
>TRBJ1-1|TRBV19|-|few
CASSIVMVEYTEAFF
TGTGCCAGTAGTATAGTAATGGTAGAATACACTGAAGCTTTCTTT
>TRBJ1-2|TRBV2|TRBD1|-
CASIANRGDYGYTF
TGTGCCAGCATCGCGAACAGGGGTGACTATGGCTACACCTTC
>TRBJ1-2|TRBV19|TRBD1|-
CASTSIGQGEGGYTF
TGTGCCAGTACCTCCATCGGACAGGGGGAAGGAGGCTACACCTTC
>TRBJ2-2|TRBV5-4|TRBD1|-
CATRTGDTGELFF
TGTGCCACCCGAACAGGGGACACCGGGGAGCTGTTTTTT
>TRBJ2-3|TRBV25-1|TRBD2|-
CASSAPGTSGRVPDTQYF
TGTGCCAGCAGTGCACCCGGGACTAGCGGGAGGGTCCCAGATACGCAGTATTTT
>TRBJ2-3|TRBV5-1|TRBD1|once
CASSGDRGADTQYF
TGCGCCAGCAGCGGGGACAGGGGCGCAGATACGCAGTATTTT
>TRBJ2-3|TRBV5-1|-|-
CASSPEARTDTQYF
TGCGCCAGCAGCCCGGAGGCGAGAACAGATACGCAGTATTTT
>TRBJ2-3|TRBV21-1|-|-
CASSKAGQGCSDTQYF
TGTGCCAGCAGCAAGGCTGGGCAGGGATGTTCAGATACGCAGTATTTT
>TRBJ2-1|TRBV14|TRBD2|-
CASSRSGLAVYNEQFF
TGTGCCAGCAGCCGGTCCGGACTAGCGGTCTACAATGAGCAGTTCTTC
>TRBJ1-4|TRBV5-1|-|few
CASSLSPTGGANEKLFF
TGCGCCAGCAGCTTGAGCCCGACAGGAGGCGCTAATGAAAAACTGTTTTTT
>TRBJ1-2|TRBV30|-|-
CAWSPLADINYGYTF
TGTGCCTGGAGTCCATTGGCGGACATTAACTATGGCTACACCTTC
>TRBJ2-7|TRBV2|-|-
CASSPVYEQYF
TGTGCCAGCAGTCCTGTGTACGAGCAGTACTTC
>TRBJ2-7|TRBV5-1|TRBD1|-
CASSPHHGGQGSEQYF
TGCGCCAGCAGCCCCCACCATGGCGGACAGGGGTCCGAGCAGTACTTC
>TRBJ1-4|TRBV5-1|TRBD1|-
CASSFWTGEDEKLFF
TGCGCCAGCAGCTTTTGGACAGGGGAAGATGAAAAACTGTTTTTT
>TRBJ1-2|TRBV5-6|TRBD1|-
CASSVDRGSYGYTF
TGTGCCAGCAGCGTGGACAGGGGGTCCTATGGCTACACCTTC
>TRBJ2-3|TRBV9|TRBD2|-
CASSVRELATADTQYF
TGTGCCAGCAGCGTAAGGGAACTAGCGACGGCAGATACGCAGTATTTT
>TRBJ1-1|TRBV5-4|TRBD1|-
CASSQSRQGRGTEAFF
TGTGCCAGCAGCCAAAGTAGACAGGGGAGGGGAACTGAAGCTTTCTTT